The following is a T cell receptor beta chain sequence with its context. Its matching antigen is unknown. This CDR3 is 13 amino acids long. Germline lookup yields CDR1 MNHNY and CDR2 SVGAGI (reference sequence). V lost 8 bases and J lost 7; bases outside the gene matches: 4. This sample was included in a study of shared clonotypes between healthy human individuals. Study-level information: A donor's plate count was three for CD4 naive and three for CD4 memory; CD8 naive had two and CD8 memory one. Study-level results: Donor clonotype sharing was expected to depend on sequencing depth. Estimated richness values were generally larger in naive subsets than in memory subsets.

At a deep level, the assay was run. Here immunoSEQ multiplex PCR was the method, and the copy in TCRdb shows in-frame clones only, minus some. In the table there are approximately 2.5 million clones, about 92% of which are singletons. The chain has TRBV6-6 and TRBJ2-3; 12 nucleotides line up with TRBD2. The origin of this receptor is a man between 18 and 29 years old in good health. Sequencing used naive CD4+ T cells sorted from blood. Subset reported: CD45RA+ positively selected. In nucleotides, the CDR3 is TGTGCCAGCGCCGGGACTAGCGGGTATACGCAGTATTTT. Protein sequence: CASAGTSGYTQYF.